These T cell receptor beta chains were read from a single sample in a study of blood T cell repertoires in COVID-19. The assay was immunoSEQ multiplex PCR, and TCRdb's table has in-frame clones only and misses some. The sample records about 270,000 clones, 86% being singletons. Sample: peripheral blood. The receptors were gathered from a man aged 35-49 years with active or convalescent COVID-19. CDR3s include the opening cysteine and the closing phenylalanine or tryptophan. The order of the fields is J gene, V gene, clone size, D gene, CDR3 DNA, CDR3 protein. The D gene is left open where the match is weak. For some rows the clone size is stated as once, few or many, or as a class when expanded; others skip it.

>TRBJ1-6|TRBV30|.|TRBD1
TGTGCCTCAAAGGGCAGGGGGAGGACGAATTCACCCCTCCACTTT
CASKGRGRTNSPLHF
>TRBJ2-7|TRBV2|few|.
TGTGCCAGCAGTCGCAGGGAAAGGTCCTACGAGCAGTACTTC
CASSRRERSYEQYF
>TRBJ1-6|TRBV6-5|.|TRBD1
TGTGCCAGCAGAGCGACAGGGTTTTCACCCCTCCACTTT
CASRATGFSPLHF
>TRBJ1-5|TRBV4-2|.|.
TGTGCCAGCAGCCAAGATTTAGGGGAAAGCAATCAGCCCCAGCATTTT
CASSQDLGESNQPQHF
>TRBJ2-6|TRBV11-3|.|.
TGTGCCAGCAGCTCGCGAGTCGGGGCCAACGTCCTGACTTTC
CASSSRVGANVLTF
>TRBJ2-5|TRBV11-2|.|.
TGTGCCAGCAGCCGCCGGGGTGGGGGGTCCGTCGAGGCGGAGACCCAGTACTTC
CASSRRGGGSVEAETQYF
>TRBJ1-3|TRBV5-5|.|.
TGTGCCAGCAGCATGACAGCTACTCGAGAATTTGGAAACACCATATATTTT
CASSMTATREFGNTIYF
>TRBJ2-7|TRBV3-1/TRBV3-2|.|TRBD1
TGTGCCAGCAGCCAAGGACCCCTCCCCCTCCGGGGACAGGGGACCTACGAGCAGTACTTC
CASSQGPLPLRGQGTYEQYF
>TRBJ2-7|TRBV7-8|.|TRBD2
TGTGCCAGTGGACTAGCGGGAGTTGGCTACGAGCAGTACTTC
CASGLAGVGYEQYF
>TRBJ1-1|TRBV29-1|.|.
TGCAGTTGGAGGTTTCAGGTAAACACTGAAGCTTTCTTT
CSWRFQVNTEAFF
>TRBJ1-4|TRBV11-2|.|.
TGTGCCAGCAGCTCCCAGGGAACAAGACTGTTTTTT
CASSSQGTRLFF
>TRBJ2-7|TRBV6-6|.|TRBD1
TGTGCCAGCAGCCAGGACAGGGTACGGACCTACGAGCAGTACTTC
CASSQDRVRTYEQYF
>TRBJ2-7|TRBV27|.|.
TGTGCCAGCAGCCCCCGGGGGGCTAGGACCTACGAGCAGTACTTC
CASSPRGARTYEQYF
>TRBJ2-2|TRBV5-1|.|.
TGCGCCAGCAGCTATACTCGAAAGCCGACCGGGGAGCTGTTTTTT
CASSYTRKPTGELFF
>TRBJ2-7|TRBV5-5|.|.
TGTGCCAGCAGCCACGGACAGCCTTCCTACGAGCAGTACTTC
CASSHGQPSYEQYF
>TRBJ1-5|TRBV6-1|.|.
TGTGCCAGCAGTGAATGGAGGGTTCAGCCCCAGCATTTT
CASSEWRVQPQHF
>TRBJ1-1|TRBV27|.|.
TGTGCCAGCAGTTTATTGGAGGGGAGGAACACTGAAGCTTTCTTT
CASSLLEGRNTEAFF
>TRBJ2-7|TRBV12-3/TRBV12-4|.|.
TGTGCCAGCAGCTTCAGGGTTCCCGAGCAGTACTTC
CASSFRVPEQYF
>TRBJ1-1|TRBV2|.|.
TGTGCCAGCAGCCAAACTGTGAACACTGAAGCTTTCTTT
CASSQTVNTEAFF
>TRBJ2-6|TRBV7-9|.|TRBD1
TGTGCCAGCAGCCCTCGGGACAGGGGCGTCTCTGGGGCCAACGTCCTGACTTTC
CASSPRDRGVSGANVLTF
>TRBJ1-2|TRBV12-3/TRBV12-4|.|TRBD1
TGTGCCAGCAGTCTCGGACAGGGACGCGGCTACACCTTC
CASSLGQGRGYTF
>TRBJ2-2|TRBV7-6|.|.
TGTGCCAGCAGCGGGCAGTTTAACGGGGAGCTGTTTTTT
CASSGQFNGELFF
>TRBJ2-1|TRBV11-3|.|TRBD2
TGTGCCAGCAGCCCCCGACTAGCTGATCAGCCCTACAATGAGCAGTTCTTC
CASSPRLADQPYNEQFF
>TRBJ2-1|TRBV19|.|.
TGTGCCAGTAGTATAGGCAACTTACGATACAATGAGCAGTTCTTC
CASSIGNLRYNEQFF
>TRBJ2-3|TRBV9|.|.
TGTGCCAGCCCCCTTGAGGGGAAGCTAGCGACGTCCCAGCCAGATACGCAGTATTTT
CASPLEGKLATSQPDTQYF
>TRBJ2-3|TRBV4-1|.|TRBD2
TGCGCCAGCAGCCCTCGAGCGGGAGTTGGCACAGATACGCAGTATTTT
CASSPRAGVGTDTQYF
>TRBJ1-6|TRBV11-2|.|TRBD1
TGTGCCAGCAGCCCGGACAGGAATTCACCCCTCCACTTT
CASSPDRNSPLHF
>TRBJ2-7|TRBV6-5|few|.
TGTGCCAGCAGAGGACCGGGACTTCTCTCCTACGAGCAGTACTTC
CASRGPGLLSYEQYF
>TRBJ1-5|TRBV10-2|once|.
TGCGCCAGCAGTGAGTCGATAGACAATCAGCCCCAGCATTTT
CASSESIDNQPQHF
>TRBJ2-2|TRBV6-1|.|.
TGTGCCAGCAGTGAAGCGCGGGCAGCCGGGGAGCTGTTTTTT
CASSEARAAGELFF
>TRBJ2-2|TRBV19|once|.
TGTGCCAGTAGTGGCCCGGGTCACGGGGAGCTGTTTTTT
CASSGPGHGELFF
>TRBJ1-4|TRBV5-1|.|TRBD1
TGCGCCAGCAGCTGGGACGGGACAGTTAATGAAAAACTGTTTTTT
CASSWDGTVNEKLFF
>TRBJ2-7|TRBV12-2|.|.
TGTGCAAGTCGCCCCGGACTAGCGGACTCCTACGAGCAGTACTTC
CASRPGLADSYEQYF
>TRBJ1-2|TRBV30|few|TRBD1
TGTGCCTGGAGGGGACAGGGGGCGCGGTATGGCTACACCTTC
CAWRGQGARYGYTF
>TRBJ1-2|TRBV12-3/TRBV12-4|.|.
TGTGCCAGCAAAGGGGGAGCGGACTATGGCTACACCTTC
CASKGGADYGYTF
>TRBJ2-1|TRBV27|.|TRBD2
TGTGCCAGCAGGCGGCCCGCTAGCGGGAGTCTATCCTCCTACAATGAGCAGTTCTTC
CASRRPASGSLSSYNEQFF
>TRBJ2-7|TRBV3-1/TRBV3-2|.|.
TGTGCCAGCAGCCAAGTAAGGGCAGGGATTAGCGAGCAGTACTTC
CASSQVRAGISEQYF
>TRBJ1-1|TRBV6-5|.|.
TGTGCCAGCAGTTACGGGGTGGGGGCGGTTGAAGCTTTCTTT
CASSYGVGAVEAFF
>TRBJ1-2|TRBV6-1|.|TRBD1
TGTGCCAGCAGTGATCCGGGACAGGGCAGCTATGGCTACACCTTC
CASSDPGQGSYGYTF
>TRBJ2-7|TRBV28|.|TRBD1
TGTGCCAGCAGTTTCCTGACAGGGGCTTCCTACGAGCAGTACTTC
CASSFLTGASYEQYF
>TRBJ2-5|TRBV3-1/TRBV3-2|.|TRBD2
TGTGCCAGCAGTCGGACTAGGACGGAGACCCAGTACTTC
CASSRTRTETQYF
>TRBJ2-7|TRBV12-3/TRBV12-4|.|.
TGTGCCAGCAGTTTATCCAGGGTATACGAGCAGTACTTC
CASSLSRVYEQYF
>TRBJ1-1|TRBV7-6|.|.
TGTGCCAGCAGCCCCGGGAGGGCGGGCACTGAAGCTTTCTTT
CASSPGRAGTEAFF
>TRBJ2-7|TRBV5-1|.|TRBD2
TGCGCCAGCAGGGGAGCGGGAGGGCCCTTCGACGAGCAGTACTTC
CASRGAGGPFDEQYF
>TRBJ1-1|TRBV18|.|.
TGTGCCAGCTCACCTGGACCGGGACAAGACACTGAAGCTTTCTTT
CASSPGPGQDTEAFF
>TRBJ2-7|TRBV10-3|.|TRBD2
TGTGCCACTTCCGGGGTAGCGGGAGCGGGGGAGCAGTACTTC
CATSGVAGAGEQYF
>TRBJ1-4|TRBV18|once|TRBD1
TGTGCCAGCTCACCCGGACAGGGTGAAGAAAAACTGTTTTTT
CASSPGQGEEKLFF
>TRBJ1-2|TRBV11-2|.|TRBD1
TGTGCCAGCAGCTTAGATCAGGGGGCAGATGGCTACACCTTC
CASSLDQGADGYTF
>TRBJ1-5|TRBV2|.|.
TGTGCCAGCAGAGACGGACAGCATCAGCCCCAGCATTTT
CASRDGQHQPQHF
>TRBJ1-2|TRBV4-1|.|.
TGCGCCAGCAGCCACTTAGGGACTCCCTATGATGGCTACACCTTC
CASSHLGTPYDGYTF
>TRBJ1-1|TRBV18|.|.
TGTGCCAGCTCACCACCGCTGTCTGGCTCGACTGAAGCTTTCTTT
CASSPPLSGSTEAFF
>TRBJ2-7|TRBV27|.|.
TGTGCCAGCAGTTTACTTGGGCAGGGGGGCTACGAGCAGTACTTC
CASSLLGQGGYEQYF